This is a list of T cell receptor beta chains from one sample in a study of T-cell reconstitution after alpha-beta-depleted transplantation in children. TCRdb re-derived calls from the PCR reads in MiXCR, one entry per CDR3 protein. In the table there are 250,000 to 350,000 distinct CDR3 sequences, 9.9% of which are singletons. Sequenced here: PBMCs from the stem cell graft donor, sampled from the stem cell graft. The receptors were sampled from a human donor who donated a stem cell graft to a child with SCID. The CDR3 runs from the conserved cysteine through the conserved F or W. A D gene is named only where the DNA matches it firmly. Clone size is shown for a subset of rows, as once, few, many or a class of expanded clone.

>.|TRBV9|many|TRBJ2-1
CASSLSQESSYNEQFF
TGTGCCAGCAGCTTAAGTCAGGAGAGCTCCTACAATGAGCAGTTCTTC
>.|TRBV7-9|.|TRBJ1-3
CASDVSSSGNTIYF
TGTGCCAGCGATGTGTCGAGCTCTGGAAACACCATATATTTT
>.|TRBV5-1|few|TRBJ2-5
CASSPTGTRSGETQYF
TGCGCCAGCAGCCCAACAGGGACCAGAAGCGGAGAGACCCAGTACTTC
>.|TRBV6-5|.|TRBJ1-2
CASSYSGQGRGYTF
TGTGCCAGCAGTTACTCGGGGCAGGGAAGGGGCTACACCTTC
>.|TRBV20-1|.|TRBJ1-1
CSARAPGENTEAFF
TGCAGTGCTAGAGCCCCCGGGGAGAACACTGAAGCTTTCTTT
>.|TRBV5-1|few|TRBJ2-3
CASSRRLLTDTQYF
TGCGCCAGCAGCAGGCGACTTCTCACAGATACGCAGTATTTT
>TRBD1|TRBV5-8|few|TRBJ2-7
CASSLEFGQGYEQYF
TGTGCCAGCAGCTTGGAGTTCGGACAGGGCTACGAGCAGTACTTC
>.|TRBV5-1|many|TRBJ2-7
CASSSLDGGSYEQYF
TGCGCCAGCAGCTCCTTGGACGGAGGGAGCTACGAGCAGTACTTC
>TRBD1|TRBV7-3|few|TRBJ1-1
CASSLWGQGVSEAFF
TGTGCCAGCAGCTTATGGGGACAGGGGGTATCTGAAGCTTTCTTT
>.|TRBV27|.|TRBJ1-1
CASSHSWGLNTEAFF
TGTGCCAGCAGTCATTCCTGGGGGTTGAACACTGAAGCTTTCTTT
>TRBD1|TRBV3-1|.|TRBJ2-3
CATCQEGTGTDTQYF
TGTGCCACCTGCCAAGAGGGGACAGGGACAGATACGCAGTATTTT
>.|TRBV11-2|few|TRBJ2-3
CASSLSAGKGTDTQYF
TGTGCCAGCAGCTTATCCGCGGGGAAGGGCACAGATACGCAGTATTTT
>TRBD2|TRBV5-1|.|TRBJ2-7
CASSSRRGGWDEQYF
TGCGCCAGCAGCTCGCGGCGGGGGGGCTGGGACGAGCAGTACTTC
>TRBD1|TRBV25-1|few|TRBJ2-3
CASSPQGVISTDTQYF
TGTGCCAGCAGTCCCCAGGGGGTTATTAGCACAGATACGCAGTATTTT
>TRBD2|TRBV2|.|TRBJ2-7
CARRASGTLYEQYF
TGTGCCAGACGGGCTAGCGGGACACTCTACGAGCAGTACTTC
>.|TRBV7-2|.|TRBJ2-7
CASSLAKREQYF
TGTGCCAGCAGCTTAGCGAAGAGGGAGCAGTACTTC
>TRBD1|TRBV18|few|TRBJ2-7
CASSPRTGANYEQYF
TGTGCCAGCTCACCACGGACAGGGGCGAACTACGAGCAGTACTTC
>.|TRBV7-9|few|TRBJ2-3
CASSATGGTMSTDTQYF
TGTGCCAGCAGCGCAACAGGCGGGACGATGAGCACAGATACGCAGTATTTT
>.|TRBV27|many|TRBJ2-1
CASSLDTFSYNEQFF
TGTGCCAGCAGTTTAGACACCTTCTCCTACAATGAGCAGTTCTTC
>.|TRBV3-1|.|TRBJ1-5
CASSQTGISNQPQHF
TGTGCCAGCAGCCAGACAGGTATTAGCAATCAGCCCCAGCATTTT
>.|TRBV7-2|.|TRBJ1-1
CASTVGEAGAFF
TGTGCCAGCACCGTGGGGGAAGCTGGAGCTTTCTTT
>TRBD2|TRBV20-1|few|TRBJ2-5
CSAGTSAQETQYF
TGCAGTGCTGGGACTAGCGCTCAAGAGACCCAGTACTTC
>.|TRBV12-3/TRBV12-4|many|TRBJ2-5
CASSTTQGFGETQYF
TGTGCCAGCAGCACAACGCAGGGGTTCGGCGAGACCCAGTACTTC
>.|TRBV5-1|.|TRBJ2-7
CASSLGTPGGYEQYF
TGCGCCAGCAGCTTGGGGACACCCGGTGGGTACGAGCAGTACTTC
>.|TRBV12-3/TRBV12-4|few|TRBJ2-5
CASSSGIGETQYF
TGTGCCAGCAGTTCCGGGATCGGGGAGACCCAGTACTTC
>TRBD1|TRBV6-5|few|TRBJ1-2
CASSPTRSGGNGYTF
TGTGCCAGCAGTCCTACTCGATCAGGGGGAAATGGCTACACCTTC
>.|TRBV25-1|few|TRBJ1-5
CASSEVGPNQPQHF
TGTGCCAGCAGTGAAGTCGGACCAAATCAGCCCCAGCATTTT
>.|TRBV5-6|.|TRBJ2-5
CASLKRLVTVETQYF
TGTGCCAGTCTTAAGCGGTTAGTCACCGTAGAGACCCAGTACTTC
>.|TRBV6-1|few|TRBJ1-4
CASSKLVRTVNEKLFF
TGTGCCAGCAGTAAATTGGTTCGGACAGTTAATGAAAAACTGTTTTTT
>.|TRBV20-1|few|TRBJ2-7
CSARDGVGAKLEQYF
TGCAGTGCTAGAGATGGGGTGGGGGCTAAATTGGAGCAGTACTTC
>.|TRBV6-2/TRBV6-3|few|TRBJ1-5
CASSTERAGRNQPQHF
TGTGCCAGCAGTACGGAAAGGGCCGGAAGAAATCAGCCCCAGCATTTT
>TRBD2|TRBV7-3|.|TRBJ2-1
CASSLNVGLAGGEQFF
TGTGCCAGCAGCTTAAATGTCGGACTAGCGGGGGGCGAGCAGTTCTTC
>TRBD1|TRBV20-1|few|TRBJ1-6
CSATSGTGRSPLHF
TGCAGTGCTACCTCCGGGACAGGAAGATCACCCCTCCACTTT
>TRBD1|TRBV9|.|TRBJ1-4
CASSVATGDNEKLFF
TGTGCCAGCAGCGTAGCGACAGGGGATAATGAAAAACTGTTTTTT
>.|TRBV4-2|once|TRBJ2-2
CASSHGTLSWELFF
TGTGCCAGCAGCCACGGGACCCTGAGCTGGGAGCTGTTTTTT
>.|TRBV12-3/TRBV12-4|.|TRBJ1-6
CASSLTGLSSYNSPLHF
TGTGCCAGCAGTTTAACAGGGTTGAGCTCCTATAATTCACCCCTCCACTTT
>TRBD1|TRBV12-3/TRBV12-4|few|TRBJ2-2
CASSLGQGGPNTGELFF
TGTGCCAGCAGTTTAGGACAGGGCGGCCCCAACACCGGGGAGCTGTTTTTT
>.|TRBV7-9|.|TRBJ2-5
CASSTMTDQETQYF
TGTGCCAGCAGCACGATGACAGACCAAGAGACCCAGTACTTC